The T cell receptor beta chain described here comes from a study of neurological immune-mediated disorders. Germline V gives CDR1 SGHTA, CDR2 FQGNSA. CDR3 size: 15 residues. Trimming pared 2 bases from V and 10 bases from J, leaving 15 bases between. By share, this clonotype counts as medium-sized. Antigen: not known. TCRdb reprocessed the 5' RACE reads via MiXCR and lists one record per CDR3 protein. The data hold approximately 30,000 distinct CDR3 sequences, with about an eighth observed a single time. Time point of the sample: technical triplicate 2. Study-level points and caveats: Patients with HTLV-1-associated myelopathy showed the most TCR clonal expansion. Those with multiple sclerosis showed the least, falling below healthy controls.

Source material: CD4+ T cells from blood. The clonotype originates from a female donor with HTLV-1-associated myelopathy (HAM/TSP). The chain employs TRBV7-2 and TRBJ1-6; a weak D match, TRBD1 (5 bases). The CDR3 loop is CASSLRVVGDSPLHF. CDR3 in DNA: TGTGCCAGCAGCTTAAGAGTCGTGGGGGACTCACCCCTCCACTTT.